This T cell receptor beta chain was identified during a study of blood T cell repertoires in COVID-19. In the source study's methods: Amplifying reference gene primers gave estimates of nucleated cell counts. Assay used: immunoSEQ multiplex PCR; TCRdb lists only in-frame clones, some missing. The V and J calls and the clone size are those of that table, but D and trimming were determined from the DNA. The sample lists under 300,000 clones, roughly 86% occurring once. This clone was seen just once. This CDR3 comprises 15 residues. Germline V lookup: CDR1 SGHRS, CDR2 YFSETQ. J gave up 1 base and V 4 bases, and 5 bases lay outside the gene matches.

Sequencing input: peripheral blood. The chain has TRBV5-1 and TRBJ2-3; 8 positions match TRBD2. The TCR comes from a woman aged 25 to 39 with acute or convalescent COVID-19. This CDR3 reads CASSEAGVGTDTQYF. The CDR3 coding sequence is TGCGCCAGCAGCGAAGCGGGAGTTGGCACAGATACGCAGTATTTT.